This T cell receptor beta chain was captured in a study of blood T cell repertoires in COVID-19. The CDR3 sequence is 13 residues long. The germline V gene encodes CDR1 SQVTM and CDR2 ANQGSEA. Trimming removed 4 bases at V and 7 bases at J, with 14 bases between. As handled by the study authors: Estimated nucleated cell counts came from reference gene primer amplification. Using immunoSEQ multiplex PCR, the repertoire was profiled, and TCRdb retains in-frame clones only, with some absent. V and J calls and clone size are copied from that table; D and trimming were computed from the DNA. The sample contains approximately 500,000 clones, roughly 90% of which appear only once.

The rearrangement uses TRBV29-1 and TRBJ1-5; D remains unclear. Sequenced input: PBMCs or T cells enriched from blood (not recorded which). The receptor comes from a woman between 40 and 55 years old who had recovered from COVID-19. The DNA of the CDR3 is TGCAGCGTTGGGTACTCTCGGAGCCAGCCCCAGCATTTT. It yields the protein CSVGYSRSQPQHF.